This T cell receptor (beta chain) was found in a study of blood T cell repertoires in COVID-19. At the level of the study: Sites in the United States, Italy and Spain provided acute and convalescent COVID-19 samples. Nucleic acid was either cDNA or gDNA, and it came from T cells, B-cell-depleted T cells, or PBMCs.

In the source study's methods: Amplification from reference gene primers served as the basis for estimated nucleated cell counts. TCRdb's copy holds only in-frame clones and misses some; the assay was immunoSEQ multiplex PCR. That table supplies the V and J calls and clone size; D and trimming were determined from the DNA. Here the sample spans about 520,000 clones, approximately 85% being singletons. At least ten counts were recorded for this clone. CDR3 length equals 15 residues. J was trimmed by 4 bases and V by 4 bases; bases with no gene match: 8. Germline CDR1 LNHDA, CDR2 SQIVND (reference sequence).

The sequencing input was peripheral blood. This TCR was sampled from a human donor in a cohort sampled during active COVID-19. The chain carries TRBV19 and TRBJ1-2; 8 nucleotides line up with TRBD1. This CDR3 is CASSTGQGTVYGYTF. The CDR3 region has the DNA TGTGCCAGTAGTACCGGACAGGGTACCGTCTATGGCTACACCTTC.